This T cell receptor beta chain was retrieved from a study of T cells in Graves' hyperthyroidism and ophthalmopathy. General observations from the study: The model forecast ophthalmopathy, anticipating it by a median approximately 6.1 months before onset.

The CDR3 regions of TCR beta were amplified from RNA transcripts. HTBI primers were employed in a first-round RT-PCR of the TCR CDR3. TCRdb reprocessed the multiplex PCR reads via MiXCR and lists one record per CDR3 protein. The sample contains about 270,000 distinct CDR3 sequences, less than 30% of which appear only once. Patients with uncontrolled infections, other autoimmune diseases, pregnancy or lactation were excluded. Diagnoses were made from clinical symptoms, serum measures (thyroxine and TRAb), thyroid ultrasound and orbital computed tomography. The germline gives CDR1 DFQATT, CDR2 SNEGSKA (reference sequence). This CDR3 is 13 amino acids long. Trimming pared 1 base from V and 6 bases from J, leaving 10 bases between. The sample holds many counts of this clonotype. As yet, its antigen is unknown.

This chain uses TRBV20-1 with TRBJ1-5; D is perhaps TRBD1 (6 bases). Sequencing was performed on blood. This TCR came from a man aged 40-49 years with Graves' hyperthyroidism that later progressed to Graves' ophthalmopathy. CDR3 sequence reads: CSARGGAIQPQHF. CDR3 in DNA: TGCAGTGCTAGAGGGGGGGCGATTCAGCCCCAGCATTTT.